This T cell receptor (beta chain) was documented in a study of blood T cell repertoires in COVID-19. TCRdb's copy holds only in-frame clones and misses some; the assay was immunoSEQ multiplex PCR. The table has about 200,000 clones, about 91% seen once. CDR3 length: 16 amino acids. The J segment lost 7 bases and the V segment lost 6 bases, leaving 17 bases of the junction unmatched. Germline-derived CDR1 and CDR2 are SNHLY and FYNNEI. The sequence was obtained from a middle-aged woman with acute COVID-19. The sequenced sample consisted of PBMCs or T cells enriched from blood (not recorded which). The chain uses TRBV2 and TRBJ1-1, with 7 bases lining up with TRBD1. The CDR3 protein is CASRRDSRLDEGEAFF. In DNA, the CDR3 is TGTGCCAGCAGGAGGGACAGCCGACTTGACGAGGGTGAAGCTTTCTTT.